The sequence of this T cell receptor (beta chain) was determined in a study of OX40 agonist ivuxolimab in advanced cancers. Overall study: Dose-escalation patients had hepatocellular carcinoma, melanoma, renal cell or head and neck cancer. General study points: Partly responding patients at 0.1-3.0 mg/kg showed some of the smallest clonal expansion.

Generated by immunoSEQ multiplex PCR, the TCRdb table keeps only in-frame clones and is missing some. Of 60,000 to 70,000 clones listed, approximately 90% are singletons. For this clone: Its antigen is not known.

Trimming removed 3 bases at V and 4 bases at J, with 12 bases between. Germline V lookup: CDR1 MNHEY, CDR2 SVGAGI. The CDR3 totals 14 residues. The chain carries TRBV6-5 and TRBJ1-1, with a possible D match to TRBD1 (6 bases). The sample here was CD4+ or CD8+ T cells sorted from blood, taken in a trial of the OX40 agonist ivuxolimab. This TCR derives from an adult with an advanced solid tumor such as melanoma, head and neck, liver or kidney cancer. The DNA of the CDR3 is TGTGCCAGCAGTTATCGAGAAGGGGGCACTGAAGCTTTCTTT. It encodes CASSYREGGTEAFF.